The clone carrying this T cell receptor beta chain turned up a few times. Its antigen is still unknown. Ophthalmopathy patients showed a Clinical Activity Score of at least 3, NOSPECS grade of at least 4 and duration under 3 months. Germline V gene lookup returns CDR1 PRHDT and CDR2 FYEKMQ (reference sequence). The length of the CDR3 is 15 residues. The V gene lost 8 bases and the J gene lost 5 bases, with 18 bases spanning the gap. Amplified regions were TCR beta CDR3 sequences from RNA transcripts. The TCR CDR3 was amplified in a first-round RT-PCR using the HTBI primer set. In TCRdb, the multiplex PCR reads were re-called with MiXCR into one record per CDR3 protein. The sample lists over 400,000 distinct CDR3 sequences; roughly 15% were seen once. This specimen belongs to a study of T cells in Graves' hyperthyroidism and ophthalmopathy. Study-level points and caveats: Ophthalmopathy, as predicted by the model, came a median around 6.7 months after the prediction.

J is TRBJ2-2 and V is TRBV13; D possibly matches TRBD1 or TRBD2 (6 bases each). Sample: blood. The clonotype comes from a man younger than 30 with Graves' ophthalmopathy. The CDR3 coding sequence is TGTGCCAGCTCCCCCGGGGGCAGAGAGACCGGGGAGCTGTTTTTT. It specifies CASSPGGRETGELFF.